A single sample gave rise to the 29 T cell receptor beta chains below, sequenced in a study of cytomegalovirus exposure and HLA in healthy donors. PCR employed 60 Vbeta and 13 Jbeta primers. Some clones are missing from TCRdb's copy, which holds only in-frame ones; the method was immunoSEQ multiplex PCR. This repertoire shows around 150,000 clones, 70% to 90% found once; its top ten account for approximately 1.4%. Sequenced input: PBMCs. The receptors stem from a man aged 35-49 years in good health and CMV-seronegative.

In this sample, this clone turned up a few times. The genes are TRBV7-6 and TRBJ2-7; 8 bases are a match to TRBD2. V trimming: 3 bases; J trimming: 0 bases; junction bases outside the gene matches: 10. Germline V gene lookup returns CDR1 SGHVS and CDR2 FNYEAQ. This CDR3 has 17 residues. The CDR3 DNA is TGTGCCAGCAGCTTGGGTAGCGGGACATCCATCTCCTACGAGCAGTACTTC. Protein: CASSLGSGTSISYEQYF. Full variable domain (outside the CDR3, taken from reference TRBV7-6 and TRBJ2-7): GAGVSQSPRYKVTKRGQDVALRCDPISGHVSLYWYRQALGQGPEFLTYFNYEAQQDKSGLPNDRFSAERPEGSISTLTIQRTEQRDSAMYRCASSLGSGTSISYEQYFGPGTRLTVT.

The chain joins TRBV6-5 to TRBJ2-1; 8 bases fit TRBD2. Germline CDR1 reads MNHEY; CDR2 reads SVGAGI. The CDR3 is 15 residues long. J lost 7 bases, V lost 4 bases, and 9 bases had no gene match. CDR3: CASSSLTSGFNEQFF. The CDR3 nucleotides are TGTGCCAGCAGTTCCCTAACTAGCGGCTTTAATGAGCAGTTCTTC.

This clone turned up a few times. CDR3 coding DNA: TGTGCCAGCAGTTCGATGGACAGCCACAACCTCTATGGCTACACCTTC. Its protein is CASSSMDSHNLYGYTF. The chain links TRBV28 to TRBJ1-2, with D possibly TRBD1 on 6 matching bases. V lost 4 bases to trimming and J lost 4 bases, with 19 bases between them. Germline V gives CDR1 MDHEN, CDR2 SYDVKM. CDR3 length: 16 residues.

This clone was counted once. This chain uses TRBV2 with TRBJ2-7; no clear D gene. Germline V gene sequence: CDR1 SNHLY, CDR2 FYNNEI. CDR3 length equals 14 residues. V shed 1 base and J shed 2 bases, with 9 bases lying between them. The DNA for the CDR3 is TGTGCCAGCAGTGAAGAGTACCAGGCCTACGAGCAGTACTTC. Translated: CASSEEYQAYEQYF.

The rearrangement uses TRBV6-5 and TRBJ2-7; the D gene is possibly TRBD2 (5 bases). CDR3 length equals 13 residues. V was pared by 0 bases and J by 7 bases, with 10 bases between. Germline V gene sequence: CDR1 MNHEY, CDR2 SVGAGI. CDR3: CASSYSRAGEQYF. The DNA of the CDR3 is TGTGCCAGCAGTTACTCGAGGGCTGGTGAGCAGTACTTC.

The rearrangement uses TRBV28 and TRBJ1-2; D remains unclear. CDR1 is MDHEN and CDR2 is SYDVKM in the germline V gene. The CDR3 has 16 residues. The ends were cut back, 2 bases at V and 7 bases at J, with 20 bases in the middle. The CDR3: CASSLIGVGPRGGYTF. In nucleotides, the CDR3 is TGTGCCAGCAGTTTAATCGGGGTAGGCCCCAGAGGTGGCTACACCTTC.

The chain links TRBV5-5 to TRBJ2-2, with TRBD1 identical over 8 bases. Germline V CDR1 and CDR2: SGHKS, YYEKEE (reference sequence). This CDR3 has 17 amino acids. After removal of 2 bases from V and 1 base from J, the junction contained 7 bases not matched to a gene. The CDR3 loop reads CASSFSRTGRNTGELFF. DNA for the CDR3: TGTGCCAGCAGCTTTTCGAGGACAGGGCGGAACACCGGGGAGCTGTTTTTT. Together with reference TRBV5-5 and TRBJ2-2, the CDR3 gives the full variable domain: DAGVTQSPTHLIKTRGQQVTLRCSPISGHKSVSWYQQVLGQGPQFIFQYYEKEERGRGNFPDRFSARQFPNYSSELNVNALLLGDSALYLCASSFSRTGRNTGELFFGEGSRLTVL.

CDR3 bases: TGTGCCAGCAGTCCCGGGACTAAGGTCGGGGAGCTGTTTTTT. This gives the protein CASSPGTKVGELFF. The chain has TRBV2 and TRBJ2-2; TRBD2 matches 7 bases. From germline, CDR1 is SNHLY and CDR2 FYNNEI. Germline trimming cut 5 bases from V and 7 bases from J; bases unmatched to any gene: 7. The CDR3 consists of 14 residues.

The V and J genes are TRBV15 and TRBJ1-1, with 8 nucleotides matching TRBD1. The ends lost 7 bases at V and 5 bases at J; junction bases unmatched: 9. The V gene's germline CDR1 is LNHNV and CDR2 YYDKDF (reference sequence). The CDR3 has 14 amino acids. The CDR3 DNA reads as TGTGCCACCACCCGACAGGGGACGAAGACTGAAGCTTTCTTT. It yields the protein CATTRQGTKTEAFF. Complete variable domain (other parts from reference TRBV15 and TRBJ1-1): DAMVIQNPRYQVTQFGKPVTLSCSQTLNHNVMYWYQQKSSQAPKLLFHYYDKDFNNEADTPDNFQSRRPNTSFCFLDIRSPGLGDTAMYLCATTRQGTKTEAFFGQGTRLTVV.

The chain joins TRBV29-1 to TRBJ2-5, with a tentative D call TRBD1 (6 bases). Near its end, the DNA agrees better with TRBJ2-7, so the J call may be wrong. The CDR3 has 12 residues. The germline gives CDR1 SQVTM, CDR2 ANQGSEA. The chain's CDR3 is CSVTGSSYEQYF. Written as DNA, the CDR3 is TGCAGCGTCACAGGGAGCTCCTACGAGCAGTACTTC.

This clone was picked up one time. The chain employs TRBV2 and TRBJ2-5; tentatively, D is TRBD2 (6 bases). Germline CDR1 SNHLY, CDR2 FYNNEI. The CDR3 has 15 residues. V gave up 3 bases and J gave up 2 bases, with 13 bases separating them. Here the CDR3 reads CASSDLRGAQETQYF. The CDR3 DNA reads as TGTGCCAGCAGTGATTTGCGGGGAGCTCAAGAGACCCAGTACTTC.

The chain links TRBV5-6 to TRBJ2-1; 10 bases are a match to TRBD2. Germline assignment: CDR1 SGHDT and CDR2 YYEEEE. CDR3 length: 15 amino acids. The trim removed 0 bases at V and 6 bases at J, leaving 3 bases unmatched. CDR3 in amino acids: CASSLGLAGVNEQFF. CDR3 nucleotides: TGTGCCAGCAGCTTGGGGCTAGCGGGGGTCAATGAGCAGTTCTTC. The full variable domain, with the rest looked up from reference TRBV5-6 and TRBJ2-1, is DAGVTQSPTHLIKTRGQQVTLRCSPKSGHDTVSWYQQALGQGPQFIFQYYEEEERQRGNFPDRFSGHQFPNYSSELNVNALLLGDSALYLCASSLGLAGVNEQFFGPGTRLTVL.

The chain joins TRBV5-1 to TRBJ2-1; TRBD2 matches at 15 bases. The CDR3 is made up of 15 amino acids. CDR1 is SGHRS, CDR2 YFSETQ, per germline. J lost 6 bases, V lost 4 bases, and 2 bases had no gene match. The CDR3 region is CASSGGLAGGNEQFF. As DNA, the CDR3 is TGCGCCAGCAGCGGGGGACTAGCGGGAGGCAATGAGCAGTTCTTC. Variable domain in full (rest from reference TRBV5-1 and TRBJ2-1): KAGVTQTPRYLIKTRGQQVTLSCSPISGHRSVSWYQQTPGQGLQFLFEYFSETQRNKGNFPGRFSGRQFSNSRSEMNVSTLELGDSALYLCASSGGLAGGNEQFFGPGTRLTVL.

The chain combines TRBV2 with TRBJ1-2, with 9 bases aligning to TRBD1. The V segment lost 6 bases and the J segment 4 bases; nucleotides outside the gene matches: 3. This CDR3 is built from 13 residues. From germline, CDR1 is SNHLY and CDR2 FYNNEI. The CDR3 is CASRDRGAYGYTF. CDR3 DNA sequence: TGTGCCAGCAGGGACAGGGGAGCCTATGGCTACACCTTC.

The V call is TRBV11-2, the J call TRBJ2-5; 8 bases align to TRBD1. The DNA matches TRBJ2-7 better at its end, which makes the J call doubtful. Germline values: CDR1 SGHAT, CDR2 FQNNGV. This CDR3 is built from 14 residues. The CDR3 DNA reads as TGTGCCAGCAGTTGGACAGGGAACTCCTACGAGCAGTACTTC. This encodes CASSWTGNSYEQYF.

The chain joins TRBV6-4 to TRBJ2-1, with TRBD1 identical over 9 bases. CDR1 and CDR2 (germline): MRHNA, SNTAGT. The V segment lost 1 base and the J segment 8 bases; nucleotides outside the gene matches: 15. The CDR3 runs to 18 residues. CDR3 nucleotides: TGTGCCAGCAGTGACTATCCAACCGGGACAGGGAGCTCGGATGAGCAGTTCTTC. Translated: CASSDYPTGTGSSDEQFF.

This chain uses TRBV6-1 with TRBJ2-2; 10 bases agree with TRBD1. V lost 5 bases to trimming and J lost 2 bases; unmatched junction nucleotides: 2. This CDR3 contains 15 residues. Germline V CDR1 and CDR2: MNHNS, SASEGT. CDR3 amino acids: CASSRDRGNTGELFF. DNA for the CDR3: TGTGCCAGCAGTAGGGACAGGGGAAACACCGGGGAGCTGTTTTTT.

In this sample, this clone turned up a few times. The chain is built from TRBV18 and TRBJ2-1; 15 bases align to TRBD2. The CDR3 loop spans 16 amino acids. The germline CDR1 and CDR2 sequences are KGHSH and LQKENI. The trim removed 2 bases at V and 5 bases at J, leaving 1 base unmatched. CDR3 sequence reads: CASSPWTSGGDNEQFF. CDR3 nucleotide sequence: TGTGCCAGCTCACCATGGACTAGCGGGGGGGACAATGAGCAGTTCTTC. Looking up the rest from reference TRBV18 and TRBJ2-1 gives the full variable domain: NAGVMQNPRHLVRRRGQEARLRCSPMKGHSHVYWYRQLPEEGLKFMVYLQKENIIDESGMPKERFSAEFPKEGPSILRIQQVVRGDSAAYFCASSPWTSGGDNEQFFGPGTRLTVL.

V and J are TRBV27 and TRBJ2-5; 8 bases are shared with TRBD1. With the DNA end fitting TRBJ2-7 better, the J assignment may be wrong. This CDR3 comprises 14 residues. CDR1 and CDR2 (germline): MNHEY, SMNVEV (reference sequence). In DNA, the CDR3 is TGTGCCAGCAGGGCCCGACAGGGGTCCTACGAGCAGTACTTC. Translation: CASRARQGSYEQYF.

The gene calls are TRBV28 and TRBJ2-5; D uncertain. The assigned J gene may be wrong: the sequence end matches TRBJ2-7 better. The CDR3 consists of 12 residues. The germline gives CDR1 MDHEN, CDR2 SYDVKM. CDR3 sequence: CASRPSFYEQYF. Written as DNA, the CDR3 is TGTGCCAGCAGACCATCGTTCTACGAGCAGTACTTC.

This chain links TRBV2 with TRBJ1-6, with D tentatively TRBD1 (6 bases). Germline CDR1 and CDR2: SNHLY and FYNNEI. The CDR3 is 14 residues long. Trimming removed 6 bases at V and 7 bases at J, with 13 bases between. The CDR3 sequence: CASSPLRGNSPLHF. Written as DNA, the CDR3 is TGTGCCAGCAGCCCCCTTAGGGGGAATTCACCCCTCCACTTT.

This clone was picked up one time. The chain uses TRBV10-1 and TRBJ2-1; possibly TRBD1 for D (6 bases). The V end was cut by 3 bases, the J end by 9 bases, with 12 bases between. The CDR3 is 13 amino acids. Germline V lookup: CDR1 WNHNN, CDR2 SYGVQD (reference sequence). CDR3 in DNA: TGCGCCAGCAGTGATTTTGGGGGCGCTGAGCAGTTCTTC. It encodes CASSDFGGAEQFF.

CDR3 region: CASSGTGSSRGYTF. CDR3 DNA sequence: TGTGCCAGCAGTGGGACAGGGAGTTCCCGCGGCTACACCTTC. The V and J genes are TRBV6-5 and TRBJ1-2; 9 nucleotides match TRBD1. With V trimmed by 5 bases and J by 8 bases, 9 bases remained unmatched. CDR3 length equals 14 residues. Germline values: CDR1 MNHEY, CDR2 SVGAGI.

This sequence joins TRBV6-5 and TRBJ1-6; D gene uncertain. Germline loops: CDR1 MNHEY, CDR2 SVGAGI. V lost 5 bases and J lost 11, with 16 bases in between. The length of the CDR3 is 14 residues. As DNA, the CDR3 is TGTGCCAGCAGTCCCGGCAATTTGAGGACACCCCTCCACTTT. This codes for CASSPGNLRTPLHF.

V gene TRBV7-2 combines with J gene TRBJ2-3, with 8 bases lining up with TRBD2. The ends lost 1 base at V and 5 bases at J; junction bases unmatched: 5. Germline lookup yields CDR1 SGHTA and CDR2 FQGNSA. The CDR3 consists of 15 residues. CDR3 sequence reads: CASSLGRGGRDTQYF. CDR3 nucleotides: TGTGCCAGCAGCTTAGGACGGGGGGGACGAGATACGCAGTATTTT.

A few counts support this clone. The chain has TRBV4-3 and TRBJ1-1; perhaps TRBD1 as D (6 bases). The CDR3 extends over 16 amino acids. Germline V lookup: CDR1 LGHNA, CDR2 YSLEER. Trimming took 3 bases from V and 7 from J, leaving 21 bases between them. In DNA form, the CDR3 reads TGCGCCAGCAGCCACGAGCGACAGGCGGTTCACCTTGAAGCTTTCTTT. Protein product: CASSHERQAVHLEAFF.

The genes are TRBV27 and TRBJ1-5; 7 bases are shared with TRBD1. Germline CDR1 MNHEY, CDR2 SMNVEV (reference sequence). This CDR3 contains 15 residues. V was pared by 6 bases and J by 0 bases, with 5 bases of the junction left unmatched. The CDR3 DNA reads TGTGCCAGCAGCCCAGGGACAGTTAGCAATCAGCCCCAGCATTTT. It codes for CASSPGTVSNQPQHF.

The chain combines TRBV7-9 with TRBJ2-2, with 8 bases matching TRBD1. The germline V gene has CDR1 SEHNR and CDR2 FQNEAQ (reference sequence). The CDR3 contains 15 residues. Trimming cost V 8 bases and J 7 bases; bases outside gene matches: 12. The CDR3 spells CASHSPGGSGGELFF. As DNA, the CDR3 is TGTGCCAGCCACTCCCCAGGGGGCAGCGGCGGGGAGCTGTTTTTT.

The chain is built from TRBV27 and TRBJ2-5, with TRBD2 matching over 7 bases. The DNA matches TRBJ2-7 better at its end, which makes the J call doubtful. The V gene's germline CDR1 is MNHEY and CDR2 SMNVEV (reference sequence). CDR3 length equals 15 residues. CDR3 loop: CASSLASGVVYEQYF. The CDR3, as DNA: TGTGCCAGCAGTTTGGCCAGCGGGGTCGTCTACGAGCAGTACTTC.